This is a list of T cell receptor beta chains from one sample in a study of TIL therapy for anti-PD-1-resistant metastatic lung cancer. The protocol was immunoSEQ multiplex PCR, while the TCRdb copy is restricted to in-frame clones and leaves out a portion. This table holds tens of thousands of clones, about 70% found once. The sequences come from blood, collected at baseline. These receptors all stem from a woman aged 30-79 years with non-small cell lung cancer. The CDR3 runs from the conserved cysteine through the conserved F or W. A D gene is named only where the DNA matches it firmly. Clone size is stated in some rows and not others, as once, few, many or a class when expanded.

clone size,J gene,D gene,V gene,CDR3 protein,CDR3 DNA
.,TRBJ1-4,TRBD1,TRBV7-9,CASSQGQGVLGEKLFF,TGTGCCAGCAGCCAGGGACAGGGCGTCTTGGGTGAAAAACTGTTTTTT
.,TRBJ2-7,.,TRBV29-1,CSVGLGQVGSYEQYF,TGCAGCGTTGGGCTTGGTCAGGTCGGCTCCTACGAGCAGTACTTC
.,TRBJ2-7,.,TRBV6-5,CASRSSLGTPYEQYF,TGTGCCAGCAGATCCTCCCTGGGGACCCCCTACGAGCAGTACTTC
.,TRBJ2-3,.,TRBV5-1,CASSESSTDTQYF,TGCGCCAGCTCGGAGTCTAGCACAGATACGCAGTATTTT
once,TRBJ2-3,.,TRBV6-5,CASSSLATDTQYF,TGTGCCAGCAGTTCCCTAGCGACAGATACGCAGTATTTT
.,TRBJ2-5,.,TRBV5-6,CASSRSASVWEQYF,TGTGCCAGCAGCCGTTCCGCTAGCGTCTGGGAGCAGTACTTC
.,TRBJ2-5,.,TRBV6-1,CASGPEGRDQYF,TGTGCCAGCGGGCCCGAGGGGCGGGACCAGTACTTC
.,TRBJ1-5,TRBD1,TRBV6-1,CASTLGQGNQPQHF,TGTGCCAGCACGCTGGGACAGGGGAATCAGCCCCAGCATTTT
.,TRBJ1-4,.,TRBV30,CAWSAQTVMRKLFF,TGTGCCTGGAGTGCCCAGACAGTAATGAGGAAACTGTTTTTT
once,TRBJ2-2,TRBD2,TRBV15,CATSRDSGGLSTGELFF,TGTGCCACCAGCAGAGACTCGGGAGGGCTTTCGACCGGGGAGCTGTTTTTT
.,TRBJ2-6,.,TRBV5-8,CASSFPDKVPGANVLTF,TGTGCCAGCAGCTTTCCGGACAAGGTACCCGGGGCCAACGTCCTGACTTTC
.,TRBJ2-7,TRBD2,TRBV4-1,CASSGILGVAGGRAYEQYF,TGCGCCAGCAGCGGCATTCTAGGGGTAGCGGGAGGGAGGGCCTACGAGCAGTACTTC
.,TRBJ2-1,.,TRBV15,CATSRGSFNNEQFF,TGTGCCACCAGCAGAGGGAGTTTCAACAATGAGCAGTTCTTC
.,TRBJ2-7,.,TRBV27,CASSLTSSPISSYEQYF,TGTGCCAGCAGTTTAACTAGCTCCCCAATAAGCTCCTACGAGCAGTACTTC
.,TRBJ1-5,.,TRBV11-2,CASSFGDRSNQPQHF,TGTGCCAGCAGCTTCGGAGACAGAAGCAATCAGCCCCAGCATTTT
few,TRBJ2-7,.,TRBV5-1,CASSFGRAEQYF,TGCGCCAGCAGCTTCGGCAGGGCTGAGCAGTACTTC
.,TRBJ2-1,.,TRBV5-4,CASSLAGYSYNEQFF,TGTGCCAGCAGCTTGGCTGGATACTCCTACAATGAGCAGTTCTTC
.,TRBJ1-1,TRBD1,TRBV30,CAWSWTGVNTEAFF,TGTGCCTGGAGTTGGACAGGAGTGAACACTGAAGCTTTCTTT
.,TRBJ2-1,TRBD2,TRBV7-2,CASSLGGGTSGSYSEQFF,TGTGCCAGCAGCTTAGGAGGGGGGACTAGCGGCAGTTACAGTGAGCAGTTCTTC
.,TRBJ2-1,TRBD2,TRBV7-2,CASSRGGGYNEQFF,TGTGCCAGCAGCCGCGGGGGGGGCTACAATGAGCAGTTCTTC
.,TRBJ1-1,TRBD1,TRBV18,CASSPGTGRGTEAFF,TGTGCCAGCTCACCAGGGACAGGGAGAGGCACTGAAGCTTTCTTT
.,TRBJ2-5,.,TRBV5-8,CASRPQGEETQYF,TGTGCCAGCAGGCCCCAGGGAGAAGAGACCCAGTACTTC
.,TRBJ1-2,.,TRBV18,CASSPPVRGGGYTF,TGTGCCAGCTCACCACCGGTGCGGGGCGGGGGCTACACCTTC
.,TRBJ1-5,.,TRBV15,CATKRGDQPQHF,TGTGCCACCAAAAGAGGTGATCAGCCCCAGCATTTT
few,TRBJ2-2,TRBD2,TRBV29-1,CSGASGYTGELFF,TGCAGCGGGGCTAGCGGATACACCGGGGAGCTGTTTTTT
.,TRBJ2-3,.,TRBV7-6,CASSPGTELYTDTQYF,TGTGCCAGCAGCCCTGGGACGGAGCTATACACAGATACGCAGTATTTT
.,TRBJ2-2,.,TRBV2,CASDLNTGELFF,TGTGCCAGCGACCTGAACACCGGGGAGCTGTTTTTT
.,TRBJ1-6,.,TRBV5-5,CASSWTVTDPFPHF,TGTGCCAGCAGCTGGACAGTTACAGATCCATTCCCCCACTTT
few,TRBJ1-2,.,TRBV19,CASNGGIGYTF,TGTGCCAGTAATGGAGGGATCGGCTACACCTTC